This T cell receptor (beta chain) was profiled in a study of T-cell memory formation after mild COVID-19. Findings and caveats of the study: A balance of CD4 and CD8 characterized clones contracting day 15 to 85, whereas later expanders leaned CD4+.

In its sample, this clonotype was seen a few times. The antigen remains unidentified. Amplification by 5'RACE using constant-segment primers produced TCR alpha and TCR beta cDNA libraries that carried sample barcodes and UMIs. Each CDR3 protein gets one entry after TCRdb re-called the 5' RACE reads with MiXCR. The profile shows fewer than 450,000 distinct CDR3 sequences, around 21% of them singletons. Germline V gene data show CDR1 as DFQATT and CDR2 as SNEGSKA (reference sequence). This CDR3 is 14 amino acids long. V gave up 6 bases and J gave up 6 bases; unmatched junction bases: 10. The source is an adult woman who had mild COVID-19 (a few samples of this study predate the infection). Cell type and time point are not known. The chain uses TRBV20-1 and TRBJ2-7, with TRBD2 identical over 11 bases. Sequenced: PBMCs or a T cell subset sorted from them (not recorded which). The CDR3 spells CSAELAGDRGEQYF. CDR3 DNA: TGCAGTGCGGAACTAGCGGGAGACCGGGGCGAGCAGTACTTC.